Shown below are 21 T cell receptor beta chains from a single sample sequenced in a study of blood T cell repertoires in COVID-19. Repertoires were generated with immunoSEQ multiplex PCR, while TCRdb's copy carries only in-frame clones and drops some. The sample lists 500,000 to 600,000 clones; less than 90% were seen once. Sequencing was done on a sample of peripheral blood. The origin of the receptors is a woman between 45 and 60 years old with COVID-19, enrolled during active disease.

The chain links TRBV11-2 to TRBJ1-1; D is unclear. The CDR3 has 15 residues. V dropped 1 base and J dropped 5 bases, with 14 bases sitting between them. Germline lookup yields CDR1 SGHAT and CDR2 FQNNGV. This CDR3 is CASSLGPFRGTEAFF. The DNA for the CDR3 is TGTGCCAGCAGCTTAGGGCCCTTTCGAGGGACTGAAGCTTTCTTT.

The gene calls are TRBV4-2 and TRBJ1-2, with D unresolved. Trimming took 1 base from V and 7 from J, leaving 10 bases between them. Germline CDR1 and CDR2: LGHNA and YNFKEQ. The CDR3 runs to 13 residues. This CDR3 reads CASSQVGAGGYTF. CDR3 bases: TGTGCCAGCAGCCAAGTGGGTGCGGGTGGCTACACCTTC.

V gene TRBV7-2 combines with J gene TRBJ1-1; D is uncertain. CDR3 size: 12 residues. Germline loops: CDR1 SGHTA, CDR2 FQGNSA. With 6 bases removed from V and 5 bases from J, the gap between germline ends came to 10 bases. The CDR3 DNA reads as TGTGCCAGCAGTTTGGACTTGACTGAAGCTTTCTTT. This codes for CASSLDLTEAFF.

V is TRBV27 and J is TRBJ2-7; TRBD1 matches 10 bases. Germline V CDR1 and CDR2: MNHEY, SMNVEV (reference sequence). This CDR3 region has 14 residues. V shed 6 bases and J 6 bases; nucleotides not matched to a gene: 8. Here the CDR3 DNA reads TGTGCCAGCAGCCTAGTGACAGGGGGCGGCGAGCAGTACTTC. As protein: CASSLVTGGGEQYF.

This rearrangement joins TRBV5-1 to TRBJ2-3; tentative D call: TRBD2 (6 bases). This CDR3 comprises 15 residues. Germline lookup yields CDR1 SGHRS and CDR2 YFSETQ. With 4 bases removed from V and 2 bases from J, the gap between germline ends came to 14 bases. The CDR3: CASSHLGGITDTQYF. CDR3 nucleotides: TGCGCCAGCAGCCATCTCGGCGGGATCACAGATACGCAGTATTTT.

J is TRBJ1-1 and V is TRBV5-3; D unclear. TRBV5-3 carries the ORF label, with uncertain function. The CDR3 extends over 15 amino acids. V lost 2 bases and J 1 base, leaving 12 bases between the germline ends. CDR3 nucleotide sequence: TGTGCCAGAAGCTTTGTCCGGGGTGGGAACACTGAAGCTTTCTTT. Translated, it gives CARSFVRGGNTEAFF.

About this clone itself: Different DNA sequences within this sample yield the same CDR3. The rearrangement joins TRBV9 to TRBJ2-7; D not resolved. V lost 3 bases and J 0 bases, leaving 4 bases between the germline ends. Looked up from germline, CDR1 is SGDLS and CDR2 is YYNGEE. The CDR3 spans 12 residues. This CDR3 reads CASSGSSYEQYF. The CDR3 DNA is TGTGCCAGCAGCGGTAGCTCCTACGAGCAGTACTTC.

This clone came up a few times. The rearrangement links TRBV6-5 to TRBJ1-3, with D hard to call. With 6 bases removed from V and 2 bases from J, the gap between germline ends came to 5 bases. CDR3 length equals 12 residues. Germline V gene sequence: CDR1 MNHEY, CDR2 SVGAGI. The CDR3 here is CASSPTGNTIYF. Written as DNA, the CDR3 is TGTGCCAGCAGCCCAACTGGAAACACCATATATTTT.

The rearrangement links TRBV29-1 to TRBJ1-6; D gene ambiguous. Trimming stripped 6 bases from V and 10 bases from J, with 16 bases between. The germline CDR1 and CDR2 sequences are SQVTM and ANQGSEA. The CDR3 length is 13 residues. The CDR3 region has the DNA TGCAGCGTGCGGGCCTCTGAGGGCTCACCCCTCCACTTT. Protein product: CSVRASEGSPLHF.

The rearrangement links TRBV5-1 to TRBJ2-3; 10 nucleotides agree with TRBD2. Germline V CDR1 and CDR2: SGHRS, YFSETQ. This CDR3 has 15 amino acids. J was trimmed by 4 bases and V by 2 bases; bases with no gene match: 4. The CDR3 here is CASSFSGGKADTQYF. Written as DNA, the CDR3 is TGCGCCAGCAGCTTTAGCGGGGGGAAGGCAGATACGCAGTATTTT. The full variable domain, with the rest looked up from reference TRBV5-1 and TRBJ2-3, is KAGVTQTPRYLIKTRGQQVTLSCSPISGHRSVSWYQQTPGQGLQFLFEYFSETQRNKGNFPGRFSGRQFSNSRSEMNVSTLELGDSALYLCASSFSGGKADTQYFGPGTRLTVL.

The CDR3 nucleotides read TGTGCCAGCAGCGAAATGGGGGCAAACACCGGGGAGCTGTTTTTT. Protein: CASSEMGANTGELFF. The gene calls are TRBV2 and TRBJ2-2; weak D call: TRBD1 (6 bases). The V and J ends lost 6 bases and 2 bases respectively, with 13 bases between them. The CDR3 is 15 amino acids. Germline CDR1 SNHLY, CDR2 FYNNEI. The entire variable domain, with the rest obtained from reference TRBV2 and TRBJ2-2, is as follows: EPEVTQTPSHQVTQMGQEVILRCVPISNHLYFYWYRQILGQKVEFLVSFYNNEISEKSEIFDDQFSVERPDGSNFTLKIRSTKLEDSAMYFCASSEMGANTGELFFGEGSRLTVL.

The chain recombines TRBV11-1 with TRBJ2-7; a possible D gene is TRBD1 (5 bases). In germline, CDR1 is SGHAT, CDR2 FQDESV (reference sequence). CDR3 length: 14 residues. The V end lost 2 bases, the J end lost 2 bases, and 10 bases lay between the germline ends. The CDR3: CASSLYQGTYEQYF. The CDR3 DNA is TGTGCCAGCAGCTTATACCAGGGAACCTACGAGCAGTACTTC.

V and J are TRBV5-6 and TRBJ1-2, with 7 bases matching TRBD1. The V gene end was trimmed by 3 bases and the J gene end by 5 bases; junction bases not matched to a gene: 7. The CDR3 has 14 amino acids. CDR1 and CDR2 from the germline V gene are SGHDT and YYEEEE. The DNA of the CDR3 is TGTGCCAGCAGCTACGGACAGGCGTTATATGGCTACACCTTC. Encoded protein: CASSYGQALYGYTF.

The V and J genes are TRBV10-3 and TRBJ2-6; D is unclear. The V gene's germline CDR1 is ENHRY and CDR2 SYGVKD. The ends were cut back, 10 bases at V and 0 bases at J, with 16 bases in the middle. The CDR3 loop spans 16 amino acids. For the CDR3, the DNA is TGTGCCACCCTAGGAGTACTTAGCTCTGGGGCCAACGTCCTGACTTTC. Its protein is CATLGVLSSGANVLTF.

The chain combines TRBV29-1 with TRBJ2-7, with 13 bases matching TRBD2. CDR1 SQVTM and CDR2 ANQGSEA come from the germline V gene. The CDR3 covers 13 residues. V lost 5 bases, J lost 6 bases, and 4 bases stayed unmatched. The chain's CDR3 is CSVRTSGGGEQYF. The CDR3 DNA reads TGCAGCGTTCGGACTAGCGGGGGTGGCGAGCAGTACTTC.

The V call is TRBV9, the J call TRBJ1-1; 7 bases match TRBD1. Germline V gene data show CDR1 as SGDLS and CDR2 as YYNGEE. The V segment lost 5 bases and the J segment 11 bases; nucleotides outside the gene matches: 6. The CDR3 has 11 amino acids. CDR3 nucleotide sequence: TGTGCCAGCAGTTCCGGGACAGAGGCTTTCTTT. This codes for CASSSGTEAFF.

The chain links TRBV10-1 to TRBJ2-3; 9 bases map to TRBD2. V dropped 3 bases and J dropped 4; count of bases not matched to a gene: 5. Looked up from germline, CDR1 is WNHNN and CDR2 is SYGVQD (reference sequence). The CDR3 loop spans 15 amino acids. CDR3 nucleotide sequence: TGCGCCAGCAGTGAATCGGGCGGGGGGGCAGATACGCAGTATTTT. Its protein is CASSESGGGADTQYF.

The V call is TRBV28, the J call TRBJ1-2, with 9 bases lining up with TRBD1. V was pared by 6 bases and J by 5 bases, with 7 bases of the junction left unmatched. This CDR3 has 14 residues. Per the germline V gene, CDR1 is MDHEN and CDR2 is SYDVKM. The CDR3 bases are TGTGCCAGCAGATTACAGGGGGCGCGATATGGCTACACCTTC. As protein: CASRLQGARYGYTF.

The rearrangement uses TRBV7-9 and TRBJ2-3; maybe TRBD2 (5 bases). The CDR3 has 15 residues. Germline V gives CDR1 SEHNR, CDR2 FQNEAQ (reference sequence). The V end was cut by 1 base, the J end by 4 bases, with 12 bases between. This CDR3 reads CASSLVIEGADTQYF. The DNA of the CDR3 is TGTGCCAGCAGCTTAGTTATAGAGGGTGCAGATACGCAGTATTTT.

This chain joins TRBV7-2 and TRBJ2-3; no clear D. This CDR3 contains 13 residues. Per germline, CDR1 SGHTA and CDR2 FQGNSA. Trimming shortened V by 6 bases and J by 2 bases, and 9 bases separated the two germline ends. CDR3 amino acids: CASSPMATDTQYF. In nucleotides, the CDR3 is TGTGCCAGCAGTCCGATGGCCACAGATACGCAGTATTTT. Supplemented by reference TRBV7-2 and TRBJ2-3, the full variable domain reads GAGVSQSPSNKVTEKGKDVELRCDPISGHTALYWYRQSLGQGLEFLIYFQGNSAPDKSGLPSDRFSAERTGGSVSTLTIQRTQQEDSAVYLCASSPMATDTQYFGPGTRLTVL.

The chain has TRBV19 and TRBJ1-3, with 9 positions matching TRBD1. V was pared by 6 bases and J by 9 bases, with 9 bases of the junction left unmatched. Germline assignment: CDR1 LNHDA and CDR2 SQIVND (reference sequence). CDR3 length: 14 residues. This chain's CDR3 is CASRLRTGATTIYF. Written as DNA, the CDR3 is TGTGCCAGTAGACTTCGGACAGGGGCTACCACCATATATTTT.